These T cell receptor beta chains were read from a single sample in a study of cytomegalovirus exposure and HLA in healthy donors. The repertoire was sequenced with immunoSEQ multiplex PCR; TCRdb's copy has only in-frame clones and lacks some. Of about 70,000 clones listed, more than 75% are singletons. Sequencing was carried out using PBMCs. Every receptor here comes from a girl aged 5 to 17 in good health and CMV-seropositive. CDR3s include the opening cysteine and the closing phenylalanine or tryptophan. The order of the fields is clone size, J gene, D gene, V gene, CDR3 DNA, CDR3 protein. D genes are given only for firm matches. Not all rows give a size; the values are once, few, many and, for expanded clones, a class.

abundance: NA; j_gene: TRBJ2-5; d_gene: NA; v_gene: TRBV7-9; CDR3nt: TGTGCCAGCAGCTTCCGCCGGGGGTTTAAGGAGACCCAGTACTTC; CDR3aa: CASSFRRGFKETQYF
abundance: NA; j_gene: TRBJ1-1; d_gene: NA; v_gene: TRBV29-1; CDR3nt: TGCAGCGTTTCTCAGCTCGGCGGTATCACTGAAGCTTTCTTT; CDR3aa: CSVSQLGGITEAFF
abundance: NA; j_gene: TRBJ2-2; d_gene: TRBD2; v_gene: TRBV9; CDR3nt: TGTGCCAGCAGCGTAGGGCCTAGCGGGAGCCGGGAGCTGTTTTTT; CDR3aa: CASSVGPSGSRELFF
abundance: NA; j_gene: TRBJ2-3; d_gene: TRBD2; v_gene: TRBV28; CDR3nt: TGTGCCACCAAAAGCGGGGGTAGCACAGATACGCAGTATTTT; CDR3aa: CATKSGGSTDTQYF
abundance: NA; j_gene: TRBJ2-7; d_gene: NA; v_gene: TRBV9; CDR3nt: TGTGCCAGCAGCGTAGCTGGGACACCGGTCTACGAGCAGTACTTC; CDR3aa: CASSVAGTPVYEQYF
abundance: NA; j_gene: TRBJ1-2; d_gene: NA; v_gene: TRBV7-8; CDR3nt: TGTGCCAGCAGCCCTTGGCTGGGGCCTCATGGCTACACCTTC; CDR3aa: CASSPWLGPHGYTF
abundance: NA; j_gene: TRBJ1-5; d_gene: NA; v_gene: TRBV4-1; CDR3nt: TGCGCCAGCAGCCAAGTTCGGGGGAGTAATCAGCCCCAGCATTTT; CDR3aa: CASSQVRGSNQPQHF
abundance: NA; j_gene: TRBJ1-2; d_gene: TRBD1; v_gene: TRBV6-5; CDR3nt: TGTGCCAGCAGTCATTGGGACAGGCATCAGGATGGCTACACCTTC; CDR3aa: CASSHWDRHQDGYTF
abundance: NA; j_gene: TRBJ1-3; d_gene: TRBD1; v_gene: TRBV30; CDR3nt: TGTGCCTGGAGTACCCAGGGGGCCGCTGGAAACACCATATATTTT; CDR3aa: CAWSTQGAAGNTIYF
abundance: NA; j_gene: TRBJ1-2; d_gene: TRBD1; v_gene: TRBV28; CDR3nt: TGTGCCAGCCTCGCCGGGACAGGGAGAGGCTACACCTTC; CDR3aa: CASLAGTGRGYTF
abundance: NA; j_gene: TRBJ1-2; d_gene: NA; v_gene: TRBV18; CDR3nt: TGTGCCAGCTCAACACCTTTAGAAAATGGCTACACCTTC; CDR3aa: CASSTPLENGYTF
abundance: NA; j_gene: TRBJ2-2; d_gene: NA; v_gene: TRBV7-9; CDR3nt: TGTGCCAGCAGAGTCCTAGGGAACACCGGGGAGCTGTTTTTT; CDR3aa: CASRVLGNTGELFF
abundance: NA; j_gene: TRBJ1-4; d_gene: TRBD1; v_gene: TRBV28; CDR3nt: TGTGCCAGCAGTTCCCGGGACAGGGAGTTTTTT; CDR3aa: CASSSRDREFF
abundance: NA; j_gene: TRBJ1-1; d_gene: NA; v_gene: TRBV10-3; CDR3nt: TGTGCCATCAGCAAACAGGGCGTATTAACTGAAGCTTTCTTT; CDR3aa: CAISKQGVLTEAFF
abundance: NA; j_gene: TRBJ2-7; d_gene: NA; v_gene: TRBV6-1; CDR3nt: TGTGCCAGCAGTGAAGGCCCTAGCTCGACTCTCCTTTACGAGCAGTACTTC; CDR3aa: CASSEGPSSTLLYEQYF
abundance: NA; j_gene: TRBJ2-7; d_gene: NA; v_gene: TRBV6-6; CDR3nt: TGTGCCAGCAGTGGACAGACCTACGAGCAGTACTTC; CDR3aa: CASSGQTYEQYF
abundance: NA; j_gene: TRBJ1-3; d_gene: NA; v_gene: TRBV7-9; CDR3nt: TGTGCCAGCAGCTTCCATCGGAGCTCTGGAAACACCATATATTTT; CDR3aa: CASSFHRSSGNTIYF
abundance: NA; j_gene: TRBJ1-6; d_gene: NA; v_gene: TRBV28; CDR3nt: TGTGCCAGCAGTTTATCGATGGGGAGTAGATCACCCCTCCACTTT; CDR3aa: CASSLSMGSRSPLHF
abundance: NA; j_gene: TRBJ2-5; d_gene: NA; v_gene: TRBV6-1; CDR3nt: TGTGCCAGCAGTGATATCGGGACCCAGTACTTC; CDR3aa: CASSDIGTQYF
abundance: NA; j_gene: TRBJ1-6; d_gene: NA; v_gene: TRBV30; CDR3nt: TGTGCCTGGAGTACAGCTAATTCACCCCTCCACTTT; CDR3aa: CAWSTANSPLHF
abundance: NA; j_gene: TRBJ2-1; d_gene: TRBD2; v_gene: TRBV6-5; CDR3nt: TGTGCCAGCAGCCGCGGGGGGAGCTCCTACAATGAGCAGTTCTTC; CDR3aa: CASSRGGSSYNEQFF
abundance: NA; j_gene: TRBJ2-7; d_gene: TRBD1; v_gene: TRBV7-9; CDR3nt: TGTGCCAGCAGCTTAAGACAGGGGGCATTCTACGAGCAGTACTTC; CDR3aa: CASSLRQGAFYEQYF
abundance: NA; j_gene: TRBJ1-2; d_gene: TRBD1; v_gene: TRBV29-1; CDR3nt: TGCAGCGTTGCCTCAGACAGGGGCCTCTATGGCTACACCTTC; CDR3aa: CSVASDRGLYGYTF
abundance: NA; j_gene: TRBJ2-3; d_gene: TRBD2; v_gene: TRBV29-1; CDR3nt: TGCAGCGCCTCGATTAGCGGGACGCCAGATACGCAGTATTTT; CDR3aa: CSASISGTPDTQYF
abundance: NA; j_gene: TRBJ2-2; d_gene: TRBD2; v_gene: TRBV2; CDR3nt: TGTGCCAGCAGTACGGGACTAGCGGGGGGGAACACCGGGGAGCTGTTTTTT; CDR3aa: CASSTGLAGGNTGELFF
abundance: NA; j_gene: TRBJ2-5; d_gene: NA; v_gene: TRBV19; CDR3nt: TGTGCCAGCAGGGCCGGGACACCTCAAGAGACCCAGTACTTC; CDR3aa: CASRAGTPQETQYF
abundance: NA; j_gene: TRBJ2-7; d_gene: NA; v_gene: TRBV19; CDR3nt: TGTGCCAGTAGTAAATCTCAGTTCTACGAGCAGTACTTC; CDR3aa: CASSKSQFYEQYF
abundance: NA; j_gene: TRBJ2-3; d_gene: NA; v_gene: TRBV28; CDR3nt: TGTGCCAGCAGTTCCACAGGGTGGGAAACAGATACGCAGTATTTT; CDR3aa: CASSSTGWETDTQYF
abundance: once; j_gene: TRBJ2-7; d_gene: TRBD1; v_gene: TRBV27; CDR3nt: TGTGCCAGCAGCCTCGGGACAGGGTTCCGCGAGCAGTACTTC; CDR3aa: CASSLGTGFREQYF
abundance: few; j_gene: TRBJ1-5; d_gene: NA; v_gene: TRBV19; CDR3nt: TGTGCCAGTAGTGAGGGATACAATCAGCCCCAGCATTTT; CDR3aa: CASSEGYNQPQHF
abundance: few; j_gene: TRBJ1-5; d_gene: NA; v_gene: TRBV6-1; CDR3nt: TGTGCCAGCGCCCCCGGACAGATTAGCAATCAGCCCCAGCATTTT; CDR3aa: CASAPGQISNQPQHF
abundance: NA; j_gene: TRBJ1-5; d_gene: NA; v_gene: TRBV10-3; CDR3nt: TGTGCCATCAGTGAGCGTTCTCCTAGGGGTTCGGGTCAGCCCCAGCATTTT; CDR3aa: CAISERSPRGSGQPQHF
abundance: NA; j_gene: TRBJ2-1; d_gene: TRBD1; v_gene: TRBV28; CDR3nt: TGTGCCAGCAAACAGGGGTTCGTGGGTAGTAACTCCTACAATGAGCAGTTCTTC; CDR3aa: CASKQGFVGSNSYNEQFF
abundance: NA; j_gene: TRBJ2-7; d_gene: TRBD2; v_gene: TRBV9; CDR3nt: TGTGCCAGCAGCGCCGGGACTAGCGACAACGAGCAGTACTTC; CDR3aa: CASSAGTSDNEQYF
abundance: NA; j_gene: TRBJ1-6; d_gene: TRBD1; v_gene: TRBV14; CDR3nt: TGTGCCAGCAGCCCCCGGACAGGGGGCAGGTCTGTGAATTCACCCCTCCACTTT; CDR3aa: CASSPRTGGRSVNSPLHF
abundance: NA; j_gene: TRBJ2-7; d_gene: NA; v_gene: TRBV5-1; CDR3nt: TGCGCCAGCAAACAGAGAAGCTCCTACGAGCAGTACTTC; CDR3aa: CASKQRSSYEQYF
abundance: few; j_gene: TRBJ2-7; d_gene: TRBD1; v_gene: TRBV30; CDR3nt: TGTGCCTGGGCAGGGGGCTGGGGCGAGCAGTACTTC; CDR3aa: CAWAGGWGEQYF
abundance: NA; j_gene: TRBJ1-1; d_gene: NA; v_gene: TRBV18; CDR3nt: TGTGCCAGCTCACCAATGGAGGGCGGGGAAGCTTTCTTT; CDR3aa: CASSPMEGGEAFF
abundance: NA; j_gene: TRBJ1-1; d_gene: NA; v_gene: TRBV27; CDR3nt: TGTGCCAGCAGTCAACTGGACAGACTGAACACTGAAGCTTTCTTT; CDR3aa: CASSQLDRLNTEAFF
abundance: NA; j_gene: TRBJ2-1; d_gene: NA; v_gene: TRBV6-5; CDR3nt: TGTGCCAGCAGTTCGAGAGCCCCCCACAATGAGCAGTTCTTC; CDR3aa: CASSSRAPHNEQFF
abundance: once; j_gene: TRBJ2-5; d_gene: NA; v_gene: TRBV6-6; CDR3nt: TGTGCCAGCCAGTTACCTGGAGAAGAGACCCAGTACTTC; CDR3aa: CASQLPGEETQYF
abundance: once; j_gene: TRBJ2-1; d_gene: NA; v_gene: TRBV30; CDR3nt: TGTGCCTGGAGTGGTTCGTTGGGGGGTGAGCAGTTCTTC; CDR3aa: CAWSGSLGGEQFF
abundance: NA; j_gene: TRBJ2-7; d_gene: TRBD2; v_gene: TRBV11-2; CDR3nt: TGTGCCAGCAGCTCCGTAGCGGGTGTTTACGAGCAGTACTTC; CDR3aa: CASSSVAGVYEQYF
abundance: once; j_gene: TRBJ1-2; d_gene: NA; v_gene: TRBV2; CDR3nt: TGTGCCAGCACCCCAAACTATGGCTACACCTTC; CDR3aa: CASTPNYGYTF
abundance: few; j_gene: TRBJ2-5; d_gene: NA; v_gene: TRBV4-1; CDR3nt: TGCGCCAGCAGCCAGACCGGGATAACAGGGATGGAGACCCAGTACTTC; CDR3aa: CASSQTGITGMETQYF